The source of this TCR beta chain is a study of blood T cell repertoires in COVID-19. Study background: Acute and convalescent COVID-19 specimens originated in the United States, Italy and Spain.

Trimming removed 6 bases at V and 4 bases at J, with 9 bases between. In germline, CDR1 is MNHNY, CDR2 SVGAGI (reference sequence). The CDR3 contains 12 residues. Source study methods: Amplification with reference gene primers provided the estimates of nucleated cell counts. The protocol was immunoSEQ multiplex PCR, while the TCRdb copy is restricted to in-frame clones and leaves out a portion. V, J and clone size are taken as reported in that table, and D and trimming were inferred from the DNA itself. This sample has around 270,000 clones, with about four fifths found just once. This chain connects TRBV6-6 to TRBJ2-5; possibly TRBD1 for D (5 bases). The TCR sequence derives from a woman in her thirties or forties who had recovered from COVID-19. Sequencing used peripheral blood. The CDR3 here is CASRGLIETQYF. The CDR3 DNA is TGTGCCAGCAGGGGGCTGATAGAGACCCAGTACTTC.